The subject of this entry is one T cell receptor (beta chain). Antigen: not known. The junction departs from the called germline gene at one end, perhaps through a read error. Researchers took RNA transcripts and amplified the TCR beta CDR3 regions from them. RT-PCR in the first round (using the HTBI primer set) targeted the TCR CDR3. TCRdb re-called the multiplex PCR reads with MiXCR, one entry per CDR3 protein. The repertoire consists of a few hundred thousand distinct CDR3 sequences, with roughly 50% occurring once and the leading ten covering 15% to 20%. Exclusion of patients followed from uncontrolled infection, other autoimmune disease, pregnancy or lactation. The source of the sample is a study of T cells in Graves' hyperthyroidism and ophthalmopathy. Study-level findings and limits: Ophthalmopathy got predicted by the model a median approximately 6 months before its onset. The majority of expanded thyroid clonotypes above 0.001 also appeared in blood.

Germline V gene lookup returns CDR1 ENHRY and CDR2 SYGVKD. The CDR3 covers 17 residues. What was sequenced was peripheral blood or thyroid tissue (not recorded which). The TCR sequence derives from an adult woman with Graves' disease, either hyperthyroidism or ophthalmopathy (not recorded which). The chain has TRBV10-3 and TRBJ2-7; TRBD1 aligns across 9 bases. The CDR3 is CASRKACTGQGFYEQYF. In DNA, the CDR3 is TGTGCCAGCAGGAAGGCGTGTACGGGACAGGGCTTCTACGAGCAGTACTTT.